The present T cell receptor beta chain was sequenced within a study of blood T cell repertoires in COVID-19. Study-level background: Acute and convalescent COVID-19 specimens originated in the United States, Italy and Spain. Sample material is recorded as cDNA or gDNA derived from T cells, B-cell-depleted T cells, or PBMCs.

Original processing notes: Amplification from reference gene primers served as the basis for estimated nucleated cell counts. Produced via immunoSEQ multiplex PCR; TCRdb's table is partial and in-frame only. V and J calls and clone size are copied from that table; D and trimming were computed from the DNA. Here the sample spans some 69,000 clones, around 79% being singletons. The V end lost 5 bases, the J end lost 4 bases, and 29 bases lay between the germline ends. CDR1 is MNHEY, CDR2 SMNVEV, per germline (reference sequence). The CDR3 covers 19 residues. Material for sequencing was peripheral blood. This receptor was obtained from a man aged 55-75 years with acute or convalescent COVID-19. This chain links TRBV27 with TRBJ1-1; D may be TRBD1 (5 bases). CDR3 region: CASSLERGRASPLGTEAFF. In nucleotides, the CDR3 is TGTGCCAGCAGTCTGGAGCGGGGCAGGGCATCGCCTCTGGGCACTGAAGCTTTCTTT.